The 26 T cell receptor beta chains below were found in one sample sequenced in a study of blood T cells in healthy people across ages. Combining a sample-barcoded 5' primer with a J-beta primer mix, a second PCR ran for roughly 7 to 11 cycles. A single record per CDR3 protein comes from TCRdb applying MiXCR to the 5' RACE reads. The profile shows 1.5 million to 2 million distinct CDR3 sequences, over 25% of them singletons. Sequencing was done on a sample of blood. These receptors came from a woman aged 30 to 39 in good health.

This clonotype has more than one count but fewer than ten. This chain joins TRBV11-2 and TRBJ2-1, with TRBD1 as a possible D gene (7 bases). In germline, CDR1 is SGHAT, CDR2 FQNNGV. The length of the CDR3 is 16 residues. Trimming cost V 1 base and J 0 bases, with 10 bases left between them. DNA for the CDR3: TGTGCCAGCAGCTTAGGGCGGGACAGCTCCTACAATGAGCAGTTCTTC. As protein: CASSLGRDSSYNEQFF. The variable domain in full, with the rest retrieved from reference TRBV11-2 and TRBJ2-1, is EAGVAQSPRYKIIEKRQSVAFWCNPISGHATLYWYQQILGQGPKLLIQFQNNGVVDDSQLPKDRFSAERLKGVDSTLKIQPAKLEDSAVYLCASSLGRDSSYNEQFFGPGTRLTVL.

The J gene is TRBJ2-1, the V gene TRBV12-3 or TRBV12-4, with 7 bases lining up with TRBD2. Trimming cost V 6 bases and J 9 bases; bases outside gene matches: 14. The CDR3 runs 15 residues. CDR3 DNA: TGTGCCAGCAGGTCTCGCGGGGGAACCCTTGGTGAGCAGTTCTTC. Its translation is CASRSRGGTLGEQFF.

This clonotype was found many times. A junction end diverges from the germline sequence, so it may reflect a read error. The V call is TRBV4-1, the J call TRBJ2-1; D remains ambiguous. Per the germline V gene, CDR1 is MGHRA and CDR2 is YSYEKL. CDR3 length equals 12 residues. The CDR3 DNA is TGCGCCAGCAACCAACTTGGAGTTGAGCAGTTCTTC. Translating gives CASNQLGVEQFF.

On this clonotype: A junction end diverges from the germline sequence, so it may reflect a read error. CDR3 region: CARSLDYYEQYF. DNA of the CDR3: TGTGCCCGCAGCTTAGACTACTACGAGCAGTACTTC. This chain connects TRBV7-9 to TRBJ2-7; TRBD2 is a possible D gene (5 bases). Germline V lookup: CDR1 SEHNR, CDR2 FQNEAQ (reference sequence). The CDR3 contains 12 residues.

The chain carries TRBV5-4 and TRBJ2-1; the match to TRBD1 covers 10 bases. The CDR3 covers 18 residues. Germline-derived CDR1 and CDR2 are SGHNT and YYREEE (reference sequence). Trimming at V came to 6 bases and at J to 2 bases, leaving 14 bases not matched to a gene. CDR3: CASNKGGGGTGAYNEQFF. The DNA for the CDR3 is TGTGCCAGCAACAAGGGGGGGGGAGGGACAGGGGCCTACAATGAGCAGTTCTTC. The full variable domain, rest sourced from reference TRBV5-4 and TRBJ2-1, is ETGVTQSPTHLIKTRGQQVTLRCSSQSGHNTVSWYQQALGQGPQFIFQYYREEENGRGNFPPRFSGLQFPNYSSELNVNALELDDSALYLCASNKGGGGTGAYNEQFFGPGTRLTVL.

This clonotype was observed many times. The V and J genes are TRBV28 and TRBJ2-1, with 7 positions matching TRBD2. The V segment lost 5 bases and the J segment 15 bases; nucleotides outside the gene matches: 13. CDR1 is MDHEN, CDR2 SYDVKM, per germline. The CDR3 spans 13 residues. Here the CDR3 reads CASSQVSGTKGFF. For the CDR3, the DNA is TGTGCCAGCAGTCAGGTGTCCGGGACTAAGGGGTTCTTC.

This clonotype showed up just a few times. The rearrangement uses TRBV2 and TRBJ2-7, with a weak D call TRBD1 (5 bases). This CDR3 is built from 12 residues. The V gene lost 7 bases and the J gene lost 3 bases, with 10 bases spanning the gap. Germline values: CDR1 SNHLY, CDR2 FYNNEI. The CDR3 spells CASNRLRYEQYF. DNA of the CDR3: TGTGCCAGCAACAGGCTCCGCTACGAGCAGTACTTC.

The gene calls are TRBV29-1 and TRBJ2-4; possibly TRBD1 for D (5 bases). The last part of the DNA fits TRBJ2-5 better; the J call may be wrong. The CDR3 has 14 residues. Germline CDR1 and CDR2: SQVTM and ANQGSEA. Here the CDR3 reads CSVEAGDRQETQYF. In DNA, the CDR3 is TGCAGCGTTGAAGCTGGAGACAGACAAGAGACCCAGTACTTC.

This clonotype was found a few times. This sequence may be a read error, since a much larger clone differs from it by one base. DNA of the CDR3: TGCGCCAGCAGCTTGGACAGTAGCAATCGGCCCCAGCATTTT. Translation gives CASSLDSSNRPQHF. The chain links TRBV5-1 to TRBJ1-5; no firm D call. The germline gives CDR1 SGHRS, CDR2 YFSETQ. The CDR3 spans 14 residues.

V is TRBV2 and J is TRBJ2-7; 7 positions agree with TRBD1. CDR1 and CDR2 from the germline V gene are SNHLY and FYNNEI. The CDR3 is 14 amino acids. The CDR3 is CVGSEGGQSYEQYF. The CDR3 DNA reads as TGTGTCGGCAGTGAAGGGGGACAGTCCTACGAGCAGTACTTC. Using reference TRBV2 and TRBJ2-7 for the parts outside the CDR3, the full variable domain is EPEVTQTPSHQVTQMGQEVILRCVPISNHLYFYWYRQILGQKVEFLVSFYNNEISEKSEIFDDQFSVERPDGSNFTLKIRSTKLEDSAMYFCVGSEGGQSYEQYFGPGTRLTVT.

Concerning this clonotype: One junction end disagrees with the germline gene, perhaps due to a read error. This chain connects TRBV12-3 or TRBV12-4 to TRBJ1-5; D not certain. The CDR3 has 14 amino acids. The CDR3 reads CASSLQVPNQSQHF. CDR3 bases: TGTGCCAGCAGTTTACAGGTCCCGAATCAGTCCCAGCATTTT.

In regard to this clonotype: This may be a read error: a much more frequent sequence differs by one nucleotide. This chain connects TRBV5-1 to TRBJ2-1; D may be TRBD1 (5 bases). The end of the DNA fits TRBJ2-7 better, so the J call may be wrong. The CDR3 extends over 11 amino acids. Germline CDR1 reads SGHRS; CDR2 reads YFSETQ. The CDR3 here is CASSPDNEQYF. CDR3 DNA sequence: TGCGCCAGCAGCCCGGACAATGAGCAGTACTTC.

The V call is TRBV9, the J call TRBJ1-2; tentative D call: TRBD1 (5 bases). CDR1 SGDLS and CDR2 YYNGEE come from the germline V gene. The germline V and J ends were trimmed by 0 bases and 8 bases, with 11 bases remaining between them. This CDR3 has 13 residues. CDR3 region: CASSVGGSSGYTF. The CDR3 coding sequence is TGTGCCAGCAGCGTAGGGGGGAGTAGCGGCTACACCTTC.

This rearrangement joins TRBV12-3 or TRBV12-4 to TRBJ2-1; 8 bases match TRBD2. Trimming at V came to 5 bases and at J to 7 bases, leaving 22 bases not matched to a gene. This CDR3 spans 19 amino acids. CDR3 sequence: CASSPWPTLSGGGGNEQFF. DNA for the CDR3: TGTGCCAGCAGTCCGTGGCCCACACTAAGCGGGGGTGGGGGGAATGAGCAGTTCTTC.

This clonotype appeared a few times. This sequence joins TRBV9 and TRBJ2-5, with no clear D. Germline lookup yields CDR1 SGDLS and CDR2 YYNGEE. Trimming cost V 2 bases and J 4 bases, with 15 bases left between them. The CDR3 loop spans 15 amino acids. In nucleotides, the CDR3 is TGTGCCAGCAGCGTGCAGACTGGTGTTATAGAGACCCAGTACTTC. Encoded protein: CASSVQTGVIETQYF. Looking up the rest from reference TRBV9 and TRBJ2-5 gives the full variable domain: DSGVTQTPKHLITATGQRVTLRCSPRSGDLSVYWYQQSLDQGLQFLIQYYNGEERAKGNILERFSAQQFPDLHSELNLSSLELGDSALYFCASSVQTGVIETQYFGPGTRLLVL.

Remarks on this clonotype: This is likely a read error, given that the CDR3 carries no conserved phenylalanine or tryptophan at its end. V and J are TRBV7-2 and TRBJ2-7; 7 bases are shared with TRBD2. V was pared by 5 bases and J by 7 bases, with 2 bases of the junction left unmatched. Germline V gene lookup returns CDR1 SGHTA and CDR2 FQGNSA. This CDR3 comprises 11 residues. The CDR3 loop reads CASSPAGEQYL. The CDR3 DNA follows: TGTGCCAGCAGCCCAGCGGGGGAGCAGTACTTA.

This clonotype appeared a single time. One base away lies a much larger clone, so this may be a sequencing read error. CDR3 sequence reads: CAISGSPYEQYV. CDR3 coding DNA: TGTGCCATCAGTGGCTCGCCCTACGAGCAGTACGTC. The V call is TRBV10-3, the J call TRBJ2-7; D is uncertain. Trimming cost V 4 bases and J 2 bases, with 6 bases left between them. CDR1 is ENHRY, CDR2 SYGVKD, per germline. This CDR3 spans 12 amino acids.

The CDR3 is CASSGRTVIYGYTF. CDR3 DNA sequence: TGTGCCAGCAGCGGACGGACAGTGATCTATGGCTACACCTTC. This chain joins TRBV7-9 and TRBJ1-2; tentatively, D is TRBD1 (6 bases). CDR1 and CDR2 (germline): SEHNR, FQNEAQ (reference sequence). V was trimmed by 5 bases and J by 4 bases, leaving 14 bases between them. This CDR3 comprises 14 residues.

This clonotype was seen more than once but under ten times. The chain combines TRBV18 with TRBJ2-1; TRBD2 matches at 9 bases. V shed 6 bases, J shed 5 bases, and the junction held 11 bases outside the gene matches. The CDR3 contains 16 residues. Germline loops: CDR1 KGHSH, CDR2 LQKENI. The CDR3 bases are TGTGCCAGCTCCACAGAAAGAGCGGGGGGCAACAATGAGCAGTTCTTC. Its translation: CASSTERAGGNNEQFF.

The table lists this clonotype with a few counts. The V gene is TRBV5-1, the J gene TRBJ2-5, with D tentatively TRBD2 (5 bases). Germline CDR1 and CDR2: SGHRS and YFSETQ. V lost 0 bases and J 9 bases, leaving 12 bases between the germline ends. The CDR3 runs 13 residues. CDR3 DNA sequence: TGCGCCAGCAGCTTGGGACTACCCGAGGCCCAGTACTTC. Protein sequence: CASSLGLPEAQYF.

The V call is TRBV5-1, the J call TRBJ2-7; a weak D match, TRBD2 (7 bases). The CDR3 loop spans 14 amino acids. Per the germline V gene, CDR1 is SGHRS and CDR2 is YFSETQ. V lost 3 bases and J 7 bases, leaving 17 bases between the germline ends. Written as DNA, the CDR3 is TGCGCCAGCAGCTCTACAGCGGGAAGGGGGGAGCAGTACTTC. It encodes CASSSTAGRGEQYF.

The chain combines TRBV7-2 with TRBJ2-1; D uncertain. There are 15 residues in the CDR3. V lost 1 base to trimming and J lost 0 bases, with 7 bases between them. Germline assignment: CDR1 SGHTA and CDR2 FQGNSA. In DNA form, the CDR3 reads TGTGCCAGCAGCTTAGTAGCTAACTCCTACAATGAGCAGTTCTTC. This sequence encodes CASSLVANSYNEQFF.

The genes are TRBV29-1 and TRBJ2-7, with a weak D call TRBD1 (5 bases). Deletions cut 6 bases from V and 0 bases from J, with 9 bases between. CDR1 and CDR2 from the germline V gene are SQVTM and ANQGSEA. The CDR3 runs 12 residues. The CDR3 DNA is TGCAGCGTCCCAGGGAACTCCTACGAGCAGTACTTC. Residues: CSVPGNSYEQYF.

The chain links TRBV7-9 to TRBJ1-1; tentatively, D is TRBD1 (6 bases). V was trimmed by 6 bases and J by 5 bases, leaving 13 bases between them. Looked up from germline, CDR1 is SEHNR and CDR2 is FQNEAQ (reference sequence). The CDR3 is made up of 13 amino acids. This CDR3 reads CASRGGRGTEAFF. The CDR3 DNA sequence: TGTGCCAGCAGAGGGGGGAGGGGGACTGAAGCTTTCTTT.

This clonotype turned up a few times. This chain joins TRBV2 and TRBJ2-7; 11 bases line up with TRBD2. CDR1 is SNHLY, CDR2 FYNNEI, per germline. With V trimmed by 8 bases and J by 0 bases, 9 bases remained unmatched. The CDR3 loop spans 16 amino acids. CDR3 nucleotides: TGTGCCAGCGGGGGACTAGCGGAGGGGAGCTCCTACGAGCAGTACTTC. This encodes CASGGLAEGSSYEQYF.

As for this clonotype: Relative to the germline gene, one junction end is altered; a read error may explain this. The chain joins TRBV5-1 to TRBJ2-7; the match to TRBD1 covers 9 bases. Germline V lookup: CDR1 SGHRS, CDR2 YFSETQ. The CDR3 loop spans 16 amino acids. CDR3 region: CASSLDSGTGPYERYF. The CDR3 bases are TGCGCCAGCAGCTTGGACAGCGGGACAGGGCCCTACGAGCGGTACTTC.